The present TCR beta chain was sequenced within a study of blood T cell repertoires in COVID-19. Study in general: Material from acute and convalescent COVID-19 was sourced from the United States, Italy and Spain.

Assay used: immunoSEQ multiplex PCR; TCRdb lists only in-frame clones, some missing. The repertoire includes roughly 320,000 clones, about 90% of them detected once, and about 1.7% sits in the top ten. This CDR3 has 16 amino acids. Trimming took off 0 bases at V and 1 base at J, with 12 bases between the two ends. The chain carries TRBV23-1 and TRBJ1-2; no reliable D call. TRBV23-1 is designated an ORF whose function remains uncertain. The TCR comes from a woman in her twenties or thirties with COVID-19, enrolled during active disease. Sequencing was done on a sample of peripheral blood. The CDR3, as DNA: TGCGCCAGCAGTCAATCGAGGAGGCGAGTTAACTATGGCTACACCTTC. Translating gives CASSQSRRRVNYGYTF.